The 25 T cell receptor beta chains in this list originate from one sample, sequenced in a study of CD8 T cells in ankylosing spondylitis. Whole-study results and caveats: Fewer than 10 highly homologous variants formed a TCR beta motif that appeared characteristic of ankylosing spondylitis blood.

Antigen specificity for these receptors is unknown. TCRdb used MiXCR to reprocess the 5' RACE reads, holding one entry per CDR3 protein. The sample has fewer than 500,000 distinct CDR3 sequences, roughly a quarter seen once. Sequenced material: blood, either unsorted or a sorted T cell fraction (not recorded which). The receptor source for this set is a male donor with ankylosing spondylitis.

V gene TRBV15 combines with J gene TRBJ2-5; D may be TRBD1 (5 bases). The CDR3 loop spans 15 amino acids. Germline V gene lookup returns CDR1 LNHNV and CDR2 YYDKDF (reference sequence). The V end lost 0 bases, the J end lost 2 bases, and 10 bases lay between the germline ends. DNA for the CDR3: TGTGCCACCAGCAGAGATCCCCAGGGACAAGAGACCCAGTACTTC. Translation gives CATSRDPQGQETQYF.

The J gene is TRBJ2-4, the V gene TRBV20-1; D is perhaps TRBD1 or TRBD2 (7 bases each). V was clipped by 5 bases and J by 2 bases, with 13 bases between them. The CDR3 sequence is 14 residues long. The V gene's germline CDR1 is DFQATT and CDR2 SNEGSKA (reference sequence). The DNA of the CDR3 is TGCAGTGCTGGGAGGGGGCCACCCAAAAACATTCAGTACTTC. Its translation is CSAGRGPPKNIQYF.

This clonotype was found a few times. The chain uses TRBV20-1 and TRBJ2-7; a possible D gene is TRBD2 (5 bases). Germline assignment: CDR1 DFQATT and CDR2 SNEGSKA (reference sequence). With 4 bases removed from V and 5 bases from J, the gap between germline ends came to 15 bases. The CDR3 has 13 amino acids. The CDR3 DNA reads TGCAGTGCTACCACCTTGGACGGGGACGAGCAGTACTTC. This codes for CSATTLDGDEQYF.

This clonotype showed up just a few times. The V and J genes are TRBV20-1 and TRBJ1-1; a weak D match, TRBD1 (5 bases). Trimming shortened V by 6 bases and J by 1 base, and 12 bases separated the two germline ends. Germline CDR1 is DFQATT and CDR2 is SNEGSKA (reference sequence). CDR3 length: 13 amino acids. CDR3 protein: CSASGQPNTEAFF. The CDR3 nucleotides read TGCAGTGCATCAGGGCAGCCGAACACTGAAGCTTTCTTT.

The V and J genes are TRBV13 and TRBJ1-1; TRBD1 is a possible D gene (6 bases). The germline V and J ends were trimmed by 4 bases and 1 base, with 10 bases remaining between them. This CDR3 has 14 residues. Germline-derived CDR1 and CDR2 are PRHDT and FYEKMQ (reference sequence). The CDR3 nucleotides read TGTGCCAGCAGCTGGACAGAAGGGAACACTGAAGCTTTCTTT. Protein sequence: CASSWTEGNTEAFF.

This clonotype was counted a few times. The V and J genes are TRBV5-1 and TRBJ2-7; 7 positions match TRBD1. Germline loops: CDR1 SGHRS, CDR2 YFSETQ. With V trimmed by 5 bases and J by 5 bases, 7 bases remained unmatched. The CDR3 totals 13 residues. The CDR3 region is CASRRRGGNEQYF. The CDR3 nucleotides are TGCGCCAGCAGGCGGAGAGGGGGCAACGAGCAGTACTTC. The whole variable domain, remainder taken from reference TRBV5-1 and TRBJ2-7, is KAGVTQTPRYLIKTRGQQVTLSCSPISGHRSVSWYQQTPGQGLQFLFEYFSETQRNKGNFPGRFSGRQFSNSRSEMNVSTLELGDSALYLCASRRRGGNEQYFGPGTRLTVT.

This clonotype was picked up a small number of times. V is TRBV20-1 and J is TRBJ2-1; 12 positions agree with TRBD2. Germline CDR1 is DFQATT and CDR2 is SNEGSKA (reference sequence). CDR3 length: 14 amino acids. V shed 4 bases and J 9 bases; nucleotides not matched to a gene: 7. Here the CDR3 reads CSATRLAGVLEQFF. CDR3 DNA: TGCAGTGCTACCAGACTAGCGGGAGTACTTGAGCAGTTCTTC.

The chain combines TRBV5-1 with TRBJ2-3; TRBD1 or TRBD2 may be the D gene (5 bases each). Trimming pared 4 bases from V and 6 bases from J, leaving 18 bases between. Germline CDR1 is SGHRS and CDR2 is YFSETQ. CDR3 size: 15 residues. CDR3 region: CASSLLARREDTQYF. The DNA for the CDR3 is TGCGCCAGCAGCCTACTCGCGCGCAGGGAGGATACGCAGTATTTT.

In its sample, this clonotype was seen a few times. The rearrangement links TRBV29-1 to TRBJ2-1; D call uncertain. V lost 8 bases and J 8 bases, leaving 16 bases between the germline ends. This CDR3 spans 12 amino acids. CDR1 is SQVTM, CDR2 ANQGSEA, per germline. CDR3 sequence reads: CSLGSLVDEQFF. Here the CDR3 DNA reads TGCAGCCTCGGGTCCCTTGTAGATGAGCAGTTCTTC.

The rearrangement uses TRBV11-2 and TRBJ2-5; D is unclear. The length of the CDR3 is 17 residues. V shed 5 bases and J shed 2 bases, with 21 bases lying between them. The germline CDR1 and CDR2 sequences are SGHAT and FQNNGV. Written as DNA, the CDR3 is TGTGCCAGCAGCCCCTCGGAAAGAACGATTGGACAAGAGACCCAGTACTTC. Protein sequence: CASSPSERTIGQETQYF.

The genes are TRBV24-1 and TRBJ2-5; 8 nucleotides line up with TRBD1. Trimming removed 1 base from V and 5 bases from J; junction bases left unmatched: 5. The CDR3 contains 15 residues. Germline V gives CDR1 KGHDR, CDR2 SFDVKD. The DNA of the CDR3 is TGTGCCACCAGTGATTTCCAGGGGGCGTGGGAGACCCAGTACTTC. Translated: CATSDFQGAWETQYF.

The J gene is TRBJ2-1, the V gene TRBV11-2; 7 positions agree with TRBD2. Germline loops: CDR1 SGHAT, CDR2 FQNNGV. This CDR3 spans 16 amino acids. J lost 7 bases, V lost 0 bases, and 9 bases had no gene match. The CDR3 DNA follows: TGTGCCAGCAGCTTAGAGGCGGGAGTTTGGTTAAATGAGCAGTTCTTC. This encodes CASSLEAGVWLNEQFF.

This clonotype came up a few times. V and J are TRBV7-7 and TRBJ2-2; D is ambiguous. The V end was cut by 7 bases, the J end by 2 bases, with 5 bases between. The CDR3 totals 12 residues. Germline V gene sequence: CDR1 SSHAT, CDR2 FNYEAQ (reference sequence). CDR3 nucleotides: TGTGCCAGCAAAAACAACACCGGGGAGCTGTTTTTT. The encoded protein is CASKNNTGELFF.

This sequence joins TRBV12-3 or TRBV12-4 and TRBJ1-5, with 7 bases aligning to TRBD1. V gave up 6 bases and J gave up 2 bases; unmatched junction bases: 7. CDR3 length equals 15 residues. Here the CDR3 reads CASSKRTGGNQPQHF. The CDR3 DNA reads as TGTGCCAGCAGCAAAAGGACAGGAGGCAATCAGCCCCAGCATTTT.

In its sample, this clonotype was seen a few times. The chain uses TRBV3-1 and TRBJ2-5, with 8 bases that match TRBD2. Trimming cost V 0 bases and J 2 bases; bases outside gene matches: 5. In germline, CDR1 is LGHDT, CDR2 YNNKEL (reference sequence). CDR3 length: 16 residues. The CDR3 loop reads CASSQEGSGMQETQYF. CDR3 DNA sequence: TGTGCCAGCAGCCAAGAGGGTAGCGGGATGCAAGAGACCCAGTACTTC.

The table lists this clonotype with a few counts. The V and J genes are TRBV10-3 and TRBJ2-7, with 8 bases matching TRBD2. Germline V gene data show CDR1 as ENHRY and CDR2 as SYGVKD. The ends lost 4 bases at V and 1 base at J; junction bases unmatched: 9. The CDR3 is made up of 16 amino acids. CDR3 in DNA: TGTGCCATCAGTGGGGGTCGAGCGGGAGATTCCTACGAGCAGTACGTC. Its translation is CAISGGRAGDSYEQYV.

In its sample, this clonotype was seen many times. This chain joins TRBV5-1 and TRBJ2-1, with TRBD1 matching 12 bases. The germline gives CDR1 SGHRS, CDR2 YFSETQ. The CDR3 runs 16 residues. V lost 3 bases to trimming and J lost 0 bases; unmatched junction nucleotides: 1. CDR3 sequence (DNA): TGCGCCAGCAGCTCGGGACAGGGGGCCTCCTACAATGAGCAGTTCTTC. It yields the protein CASSSGQGASYNEQFF.

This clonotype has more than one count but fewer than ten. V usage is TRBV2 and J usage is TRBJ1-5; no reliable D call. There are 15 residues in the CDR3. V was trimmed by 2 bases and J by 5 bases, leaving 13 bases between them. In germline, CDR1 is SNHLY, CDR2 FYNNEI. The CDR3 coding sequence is TGTGCCAGCAGTGAATTAGTGGGTGCCCATCAGCCCCAGCATTTT. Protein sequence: CASSELVGAHQPQHF.

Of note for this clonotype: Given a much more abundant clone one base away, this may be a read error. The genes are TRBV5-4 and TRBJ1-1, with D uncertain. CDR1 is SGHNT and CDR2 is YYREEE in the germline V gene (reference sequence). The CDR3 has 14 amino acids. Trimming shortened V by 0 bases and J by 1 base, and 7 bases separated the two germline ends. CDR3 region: CASSLDLENTEAFF. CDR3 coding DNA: TGTGCCAGCAGCTTGGATTTGGAGAACACTGAAGCTTTCTTT.

The CDR3 DNA reads as TGTGCCTGGACTAGCGGGAGGTTTTACGAGCAGTACTTC. Translating it yields CAWTSGRFYEQYF. V is TRBV30 and J is TRBJ2-7; 11 nucleotides align to TRBD2. Germline V gives CDR1 GTSNPN, CDR2 SVGIG (reference sequence). V lost 4 bases to trimming and J lost 4 bases; unmatched junction nucleotides: 3. This CDR3 has 13 residues. The full variable domain, with the rest looked up from reference TRBV30 and TRBJ2-7, is SQTIHQWPATLVQPVGSPLSLECTVEGTSNPNLYWYRQAAGRGLQLLFYSVGIGQISSEVPQNLSASRPQDRQFILSSKKLLLSDSGFYLCAWTSGRFYEQYFGPGTRLTVT.

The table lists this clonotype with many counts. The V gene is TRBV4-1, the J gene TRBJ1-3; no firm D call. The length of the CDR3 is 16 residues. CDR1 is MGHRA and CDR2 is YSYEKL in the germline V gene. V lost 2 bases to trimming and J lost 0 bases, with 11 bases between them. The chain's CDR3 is CASSQNPAYSGNTIYF. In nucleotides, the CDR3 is TGCGCCAGCAGCCAAAACCCTGCTTACTCTGGAAACACCATATATTTT.

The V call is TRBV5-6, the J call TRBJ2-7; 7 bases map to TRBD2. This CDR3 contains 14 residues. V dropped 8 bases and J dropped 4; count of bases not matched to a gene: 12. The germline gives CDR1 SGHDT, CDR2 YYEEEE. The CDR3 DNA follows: TGTGCCAGTGAAAAGATGGCGGGAGCATACGAGCAGTACTTC. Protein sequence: CASEKMAGAYEQYF. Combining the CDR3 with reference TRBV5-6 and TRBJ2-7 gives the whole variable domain DAGVTQSPTHLIKTRGQQVTLRCSPKSGHDTVSWYQQALGQGPQFIFQYYEEEERQRGNFPDRFSGHQFPNYSSELNVNALLLGDSALYLCASEKMAGAYEQYFGPGTRLTVT.

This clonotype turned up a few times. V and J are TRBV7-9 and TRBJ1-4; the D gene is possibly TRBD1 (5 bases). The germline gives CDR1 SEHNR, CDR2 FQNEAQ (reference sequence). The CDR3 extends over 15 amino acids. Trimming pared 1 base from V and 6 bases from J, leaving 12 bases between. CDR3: CASSLGRGADEKLFF. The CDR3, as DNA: TGTGCCAGCAGCTTAGGGCGGGGCGCGGATGAAAAACTGTTTTTT. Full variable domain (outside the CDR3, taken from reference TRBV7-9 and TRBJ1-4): DTGVSQNPRHKITKRGQNVTFRCDPISEHNRLYWYRQTLGQGPEFLTYFQNEAQLEKSRLLSDRFSAERPKGSFSTLEIQRTEQGDSAMYLCASSLGRGADEKLFFGSGTQLSVL.

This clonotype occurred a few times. CDR3 protein: CASKGQINTDTQYF. For the CDR3, the DNA is TGTGCCTCAAAGGGGCAAATCAACACAGATACGCAGTATTTT. The rearrangement joins TRBV25-1 to TRBJ2-3, with D maybe TRBD1 (5 bases). With 11 bases removed from V and 2 bases from J, the gap between germline ends came to 17 bases. From germline, CDR1 is MGHDK and CDR2 SYGVNS. There are 14 residues in the CDR3.

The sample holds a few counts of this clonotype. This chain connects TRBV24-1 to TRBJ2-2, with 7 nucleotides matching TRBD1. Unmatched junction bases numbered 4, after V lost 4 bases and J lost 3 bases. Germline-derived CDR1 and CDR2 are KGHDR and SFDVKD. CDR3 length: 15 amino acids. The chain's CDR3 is CATSDEGQYTGELFF. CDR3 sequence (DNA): TGTGCCACCAGTGACGAGGGACAGTACACCGGGGAGCTGTTTTTT.